This is a list of T cell receptor beta chains from one sample in a study of CD8 T cells in Susac syndrome. TCRdb reprocessed the immunoSEQ multiplex PCR reads via MiXCR and lists one record per CDR3 protein. The table has about 83,000 distinct CDR3 sequences, roughly 96% seen once. Sequenced sample: CD8+ T cells from PBMCs. The receptors derive from a human donor with Susac syndrome. Both conserved end residues are part of each CDR3. The order of the fields is clone size, V gene, D gene, J gene, CDR3 DNA, CDR3 protein. The D gene is left open where the match is weak. Clone size is stated in some rows and not others, as once, few, many or a class when expanded.

>.|TRBV5-1|TRBD1|TRBJ1-6
TGCGCCAGCAGTTTTGACAGGGGGCTTAATTCACCCCTCCACTTT
CASSFDRGLNSPLHF
>.|TRBV18|.|TRBJ1-1
TGTGCCAGCTCACCAGGATGGGGTAGTGGCACTGAAGCTTTCTTT
CASSPGWGSGTEAFF
>.|TRBV2|TRBD1|TRBJ1-2
TGTGCCAGCAGTGGAGAGACAGGGAACTATGGCTACACCTTC
CASSGETGNYGYTF
>.|TRBV6-6|.|TRBJ1-5
TGTGCCAGCAGTTACCGACCAGGAAATCAGCCCCAGCATTTT
CASSYRPGNQPQHF
>once|TRBV7-9|.|TRBJ2-1
TGTGCCAGCAGCTCGACTACCGGGCCCTACAATGAGCAGTTCTTC
CASSSTTGPYNEQFF
>.|TRBV6-4|TRBD1|TRBJ2-3
TGTGCCAGCAGTCCGGGACAGGGGGCAGATACGCAGTATTTT
CASSPGQGADTQYF
>.|TRBV12-3/TRBV12-4|TRBD1|TRBJ2-7
TGTGCCAGCAGTTTAAGATCTCGTTCTAGGGACAGGGCCTACGAGCAGTACTTC
CASSLRSRSRDRAYEQYF
>.|TRBV3-1|TRBD2|TRBJ2-1
TGTGCCAGCAGCCCGTTGGGAGGGAAGTGGGAGCAGTTCTTC
CASSPLGGKWEQFF
>.|TRBV19|.|TRBJ2-1
TGTGCCAGTGCGGACGGCGGAGCCTACAATGAGCAGTTCTTC
CASADGGAYNEQFF
>.|TRBV14|TRBD1|TRBJ1-1
TGTGCCAGCAGTCTAACAGGGGGCACTGAAGCTTTCTTT
CASSLTGGTEAFF
>.|TRBV12-3/TRBV12-4|TRBD2|TRBJ2-1
TGTGCCAGCAGTCCCGGACTAGTCCCTAATGAGCAGTTCTTC
CASSPGLVPNEQFF
>.|TRBV20-1|TRBD1|TRBJ1-1
TGCAGTGCCGGTCACGGGGGACAGTTCGCTTTCTTT
CSAGHGGQFAFF
>.|TRBV4-1|.|TRBJ1-2
TGCGCCAGCAGCCAAGATCCGGAAAGGGACTATGGCTACACCTTC
CASSQDPERDYGYTF
>.|TRBV24-1|.|TRBJ2-7
TGTGCCACCAGTGATTCAGGGTTCGAGCAGTACTTC
CATSDSGFEQYF
>.|TRBV11-2|TRBD2|TRBJ2-1
TGTGCCAGCTCAGCGGGCGGGGGGCTCGGCAATGAGCAGTTCTTC
CASSAGGGLGNEQFF
>.|TRBV9|TRBD1|TRBJ1-1
TGTGCCAGCAGCGTGGAATATGGGACAGGGACCAGTTATGAAGCTTTCTTT
CASSVEYGTGTSYEAFF
>once|TRBV29-1|.|TRBJ2-2
TGCAGCGTTGTTCTGAGCTTGAACACCGGGGAGCTGTTTTTT
CSVVLSLNTGELFF
>.|TRBV28|.|TRBJ1-1
TGTGCCAGCAGTGTGGACCAAACTGAAGCTTTCTTT
CASSVDQTEAFF
>.|TRBV6-5|.|TRBJ2-3
TGTGCCAGCAGTTACGCTAGCACAGATACGCAGTATTTT
CASSYASTDTQYF
>.|TRBV4-1|TRBD1|TRBJ1-1
TGCGCCAGCAGCCAAGATCGGGACAGGATGAACACTGAAGCTTTCTTT
CASSQDRDRMNTEAFF
>.|TRBV7-3|.|TRBJ2-2
TGTGCCAGCAGCTCGACAGGAATGAACACCGGGGAGCTGTTTTTT
CASSSTGMNTGELFF
>.|TRBV11-2|.|TRBJ2-5
TGTGCCAGCAGGGCAGGGGAAGGGGAGACCCAGTACTTC
CASRAGEGETQYF